This TCR beta chain was identified during a study of monozygotic twins with inflammatory bowel disease. Germline V gives CDR1 SQVTM, CDR2 ANQGSEA. The CDR3 loop spans 14 amino acids. To note about this clonotype: The antigen is undetermined.

General study findings and limits: Those with IBD had lower TCRbeta diversity (inverse Simpson) than their healthy co-twins did.

Template switching incorporated UMIs with a 6-nucleotide sample barcode. TCRdb reprocessed the 5' RACE reads and reports one entry per CDR3 protein, with no DNA. The table for this sample gives hundreds of thousands of distinct CDR3 sequences. Whole blood, unsorted for T cells, was the source of total RNA. The sequence was obtained from a human donor with ulcerative colitis or Crohn's disease, or a healthy co-twin of an affected twin (not recorded which). This chain links TRBV29-1 with TRBJ2-1; TCRdb's D gene call, TRBD1, goes unchecked for lack of DNA. The sequencing sample was made of blood. CDR3 protein: CSVRYLLGTNEQFF.